This passage covers 31 T cell receptor beta chains from one sample sequenced in a study of blood T cell repertoires in COVID-19. Sequencing used immunoSEQ multiplex PCR; TCRdb keeps in-frame clones, though not all of them. Found here are 150,000 or so clones, around 87% of them singletons; the top ten hold roughly 12%. What was sequenced was peripheral blood. These TCRs come from a man aged 18 to 30 with COVID-19, enrolled during active disease.

The chain couples TRBV27 to TRBJ2-7; 7 nucleotides agree with TRBD2. Trimming at V came to 2 bases and at J to 3 bases, leaving 10 bases not matched to a gene. This CDR3 is 16 amino acids long. The germline gives CDR1 MNHEY, CDR2 SMNVEV (reference sequence). The CDR3 DNA is TGTGCCAGCAGTTTAATCGCGGGAGAGGGATTCTACGAGCAGTACTTC. Amino acid sequence: CASSLIAGEGFYEQYF.

V usage is TRBV4-3 and J usage is TRBJ2-1, with 12 bases fitting TRBD2. From germline, CDR1 is LGHNA and CDR2 YSLEER. The CDR3 runs 15 residues. The junction had 6 bases not matched to a gene; V was cut back by 6 bases and J by 6 bases. The CDR3 DNA reads as TGCGCCAGCAGTCTACTAGCGGGAGGAGGCAATGAGCAGTTCTTC. This sequence encodes CASSLLAGGGNEQFF.

CDR3 residues: CASSSGGPTDTQYF. The CDR3 coding sequence is TGCGCCAGCAGCTCGGGAGGGCCGACAGATACGCAGTATTTT. This chain connects TRBV5-1 to TRBJ2-3, with 8 positions matching TRBD2. The CDR3 has 14 residues. V shed 3 bases and J 3 bases; nucleotides not matched to a gene: 3. CDR1 and CDR2 (germline): SGHRS, YFSETQ.

J is TRBJ2-7 and V is TRBV4-1; tentatively, D is TRBD2 (5 bases). Trimming removed 2 bases at V and 1 base at J, with 9 bases between. Germline V gene lookup returns CDR1 MGHRA and CDR2 YSYEKL. CDR3 length: 14 amino acids. In nucleotides, the CDR3 is TGCGCCAGCAGCCAACTAACGGGGTCCTACGAGCAGTACTTC. This codes for CASSQLTGSYEQYF.

The rearrangement links TRBV6-5 to TRBJ1-5; tentative D call: TRBD1 (5 bases). V gave up 6 bases and J gave up 0 bases, with 9 bases separating them. Per germline, CDR1 MNHEY and CDR2 SVGAGI. This CDR3 is built from 14 residues. The DNA of the CDR3 is TGTGCCAGCAGAGGGGCGGATAGCAATCAGCCCCAGCATTTT. Its translation is CASRGADSNQPQHF.

CDR3 amino acids: CATGTGFASDTGELFF. The CDR3 bases are TGTGCCACCGGGACAGGGTTCGCGTCTGACACCGGGGAGCTGTTTTTT. This chain connects TRBV10-3 to TRBJ2-2; 9 nucleotides align to TRBD1. Per germline, CDR1 ENHRY and CDR2 SYGVKD. The CDR3 runs 16 residues. Trimming removed 10 bases from V and 3 bases from J; junction bases left unmatched: 12.

V and J are TRBV24-1 and TRBJ2-7; weak D call: TRBD2 (5 bases). The CDR3 sequence is 13 residues long. Looked up from germline, CDR1 is KGHDR and CDR2 is SFDVKD. V shed 9 bases and J shed 0 bases, with 11 bases lying between them. The CDR3, as DNA: TGTGCCACCTCAGGAGGAAGCTCCTACGAGCAGTACTTC. It codes for CATSGGSSYEQYF.

The chain recombines TRBV19 with TRBJ2-1; D is possibly TRBD2 (5 bases). CDR3 length: 16 residues. Trimming removed 5 bases at V and 0 bases at J, with 14 bases between. CDR1 LNHDA and CDR2 SQIVND come from the germline V gene (reference sequence). CDR3 amino acids: CASSHPEASSYNEQFF. DNA for the CDR3: TGTGCCAGTAGTCATCCGGAGGCTAGCTCCTACAATGAGCAGTTCTTC. Full variable domain (missing parts from reference TRBV19 and TRBJ2-1): DGGITQSPKYLFRKEGQNVTLSCEQNLNHDAMYWYRQDPGQGLRLIYYSQIVNDFQKGDIAEGYSVSREKKESFPLTVTSAQKNPTAFYLCASSHPEASSYNEQFFGPGTRLTVL.

This clone was counted only a few times. The J gene is TRBJ2-1, the V gene TRBV7-9, with D possibly matching TRBD2 (6 bases). This CDR3 comprises 15 residues. Germline loops: CDR1 SEHNR, CDR2 FQNEAQ (reference sequence). Trimming cost V 1 base and J 3 bases, with 10 bases left between them. For the CDR3, the DNA is TGTGCCAGCAGCTTAGTGGGAGGAGTCTACAATGAGCAGTTCTTC. Translating gives CASSLVGGVYNEQFF.

This chain connects TRBV5-6 to TRBJ2-2; 7 nucleotides align to TRBD1. J was trimmed by 7 bases and V by 2 bases; bases with no gene match: 11. This CDR3 contains 16 residues. Per the germline V gene, CDR1 is SGHDT and CDR2 is YYEEEE. The CDR3 loop reads CASSLGVRGTGGELFF. The CDR3 DNA is TGTGCCAGCAGCTTAGGGGTCAGGGGGACCGGCGGGGAGCTGTTTTTT.

This clone came up a few times. The chain links TRBV29-1 to TRBJ1-2, with TRBD1 matching over 8 bases. Germline lookup yields CDR1 SQVTM and CDR2 ANQGSEA. J lost 7 bases, V lost 6 bases, and 10 bases had no gene match. This CDR3 is built from 13 residues. Written as DNA, the CDR3 is TGCAGCGTCGGACAGGGTTTACTATCTGGCTACACCTTC. Its translation: CSVGQGLLSGYTF. Variable domain in full (rest from reference TRBV29-1 and TRBJ1-2): SAVISQKPSRDICQRGTSLTIQCQVDSQVTMMFWYRQQPGQSLTLIATANQGSEATYESGFVIDKFPISRPNLTFSTLTVSNMSPEDSSIYLCSVGQGLLSGYTFGSGTRLTVV.

The chain combines TRBV13 with TRBJ1-2; 7 bases fit TRBD1. The CDR3 is 16 amino acids. V shed 5 bases, J shed 4 bases, and the junction held 13 bases outside the gene matches. Germline CDR1 reads PRHDT; CDR2 reads FYEKMQ (reference sequence). For the CDR3, the DNA is TGTGCCAGCAGCGACGGGACAGCCCTGGGCGGCTATGGCTACACCTTC. This codes for CASSDGTALGGYGYTF.

The J gene is TRBJ2-2, the V gene TRBV12-2; the table assigns TRBD2, which was not confirmed against the DNA. TRBV12-2 is a pseudogene. This CDR3 is built from 11 residues. The CDR3 nucleotides read TGCGGGGTACCGAACACCGGGGAGCTGTTTTTT. Translated: CGVPNTGELFF.

The chain carries TRBV28 and TRBJ2-1; 7 bases are a match to TRBD2. Trimming cost V 7 bases and J 4 bases; bases outside gene matches: 7. The length of the CDR3 is 14 residues. Germline values: CDR1 MDHEN, CDR2 SYDVKM. The CDR3 loop reads CASIGGRGYNEQFF. The DNA of the CDR3 is TGTGCCAGCATCGGGGGGAGAGGGTACAATGAGCAGTTCTTC.

The chain has TRBV4-3 and TRBJ2-7; tentative D call: TRBD1 (5 bases). The germline V gene has CDR1 LGHNA and CDR2 YSLEER. V was shortened by 4 bases and J by 5 bases, with 12 bases between the two germline ends. This CDR3 region has 13 residues. Written as DNA, the CDR3 is TGCGCCAGCAGCCTAGCAGGGCGGAACGAGCAGTACTTC. Translated: CASSLAGRNEQYF.

This sequence joins TRBV28 and TRBJ2-7, with D possibly TRBD2 on 6 matching bases. Trimming removed 6 bases from V and 4 bases from J, with 7 bases in between. Germline V lookup: CDR1 MDHEN, CDR2 SYDVKM. There are 11 residues in the CDR3. In DNA, the CDR3 is TGTGCCAGCAGACTAGCATACGAGCAGTACTTC. Encoded protein: CASRLAYEQYF. The variable domain in full, with the rest retrieved from reference TRBV28 and TRBJ2-7, is DVKVTQSSRYLVKRTGEKVFLECVQDMDHENMFWYRQDPGLGLRLIYFSYDVKMKEKGDIPEGYSVSREKKERFSLILESASTNQTSMYLCASRLAYEQYFGPGTRLTVT.

V gene TRBV4-3 combines with J gene TRBJ2-3; the match to TRBD2 covers 9 bases. This CDR3 contains 17 residues. Losses at the gene ends were 1 base for V and 4 bases for J; bases not matched to a gene: 9. CDR1 and CDR2 from the germline V gene are LGHNA and YSLEER. The CDR3 is CASSQGLAGEGADTQYF. DNA for the CDR3: TGCGCCAGCAGCCAAGGTTTAGCGGGAGAAGGGGCAGATACGCAGTATTTT.

The V and J genes are TRBV11-3 and TRBJ2-1; 11 bases line up with TRBD2. This CDR3 is built from 14 residues. Germline assignment: CDR1 SGHNT and CDR2 YENEEA. V lost 1 base, J lost 7 bases, and 0 bases stayed unmatched. This chain's CDR3 is CASSLGLAGNEQFF. For the CDR3, the DNA is TGTGCCAGCAGCTTAGGACTAGCGGGAAATGAGCAGTTCTTC.

The chain combines TRBV15 with TRBJ2-5; TRBD2 is a possible D gene (6 bases). The V gene lost 2 bases and the J gene lost 2 bases, with 12 bases spanning the gap. The CDR3 covers 15 residues. From germline, CDR1 is LNHNV and CDR2 YYDKDF (reference sequence). DNA for the CDR3: TGTGCCACCAGCAGACCTGCGACTAGGCAAGAGACCCAGTACTTC. Residues: CATSRPATRQETQYF.

The chain employs TRBV4-1 and TRBJ2-7; TRBD1 agrees at 9 bases. V lost 3 bases, J lost 1 base, and 4 bases stayed unmatched. CDR1 and CDR2 (germline): MGHRA, YSYEKL. This CDR3 comprises 15 residues. The CDR3 bases are TGCGCCAGCAGCCAGGGGACAGGGCCTTCCTACGAGCAGTACTTC. It encodes CASSQGTGPSYEQYF.

Only one count was recorded for this clone. The chain recombines TRBV7-9 with TRBJ2-1; 14 bases line up with TRBD2. With 5 bases clipped from V and 8 bases from J, the junction kept 5 bases outside the gene matches. This CDR3 is 15 amino acids long. The germline CDR1 and CDR2 sequences are SEHNR and FQNEAQ (reference sequence). Here the CDR3 reads CASSKGTSGSYEQFF. Written as DNA, the CDR3 is TGTGCCAGCAGCAAAGGGACTAGCGGGAGCTATGAGCAGTTCTTC.

The chain has TRBV7-9 and TRBJ2-7; D perhaps matches TRBD1 (6 bases). The CDR3 is 12 amino acids. Trimming removed 5 bases from V and 2 bases from J, with 7 bases in between. Per germline, CDR1 SEHNR and CDR2 FQNEAQ (reference sequence). The CDR3 spells CASSRTAYEQYF. The CDR3 nucleotides read TGTGCCAGCAGCAGGACAGCCTACGAGCAGTACTTC.

J is TRBJ1-1 and V is TRBV7-8, with D perhaps matching TRBD1 (6 bases). The CDR3 length is 15 residues. Trimming cost V 4 bases and J 6 bases, with 18 bases left between them. Germline V CDR1 and CDR2: SGHVS, FQNEAQ. The CDR3 DNA follows: TGTGCCAGCAGCTCGTGGGGGGGGCCCTACCCTGAAGCTTTCTTT. Amino acid sequence: CASSSWGGPYPEAFF.

This chain uses TRBV6-5 with TRBJ1-2, with 8 bases that match TRBD1. Losses at the gene ends were 2 bases for V and 3 bases for J; bases not matched to a gene: 2. CDR3 length equals 14 residues. Germline V gene data show CDR1 as MNHEY and CDR2 as SVGAGI. The CDR3 protein is CASSYQGQDYGYTF. CDR3 nucleotides: TGTGCCAGCAGTTACCAGGGACAGGACTATGGCTACACCTTC.

V usage is TRBV7-2 and J usage is TRBJ2-5, with TRBD2 matching over 8 bases. V dropped 4 bases and J dropped 4; count of bases not matched to a gene: 11. This CDR3 comprises 16 residues. In germline, CDR1 is SGHTA, CDR2 FQGNSA. CDR3 nucleotides: TGTGCCAGCAGCTCGCAGACTAGCGCAAAGGGAGAGACCCAGTACTTC. Amino acids: CASSSQTSAKGETQYF.

This clone was counted between two and nine times. The chain joins TRBV6-5 to TRBJ2-1; 9 bases are a match to TRBD2. V lost 4 bases and J lost 2; bases outside the gene matches: 3. Germline-derived CDR1 and CDR2 are MNHEY and SVGAGI. The CDR3 is 15 amino acids. This CDR3 is CASSSTSGAYNEQFF. Written as DNA, the CDR3 is TGTGCCAGCAGTTCGACTAGCGGAGCCTACAATGAGCAGTTCTTC.

The rearrangement links TRBV7-7 to TRBJ1-1; D uncertain. Trimming left V 2 bases short and J 1 base short, with 5 bases between. The germline gives CDR1 SSHAT, CDR2 FNYEAQ (reference sequence). The CDR3 loop spans 13 amino acids. The CDR3 loop reads CASSLTGNTEAFF. As DNA, the CDR3 is TGTGCCAGCAGCTTAACTGGGAACACTGAAGCTTTCTTT.

The CDR3, as DNA: TGTGCCAGCAGTCCCAGAGATACGCAGTATTTT. Its translation is CASSPRDTQYF. This chain uses TRBV6-5 with TRBJ2-3; D unresolved. Germline lookup yields CDR1 MNHEY and CDR2 SVGAGI. Trimming cost V 5 bases and J 5 bases, with 5 bases left between them. This CDR3 is built from 11 residues.

This clone was seen a few times. This chain connects TRBV3-1 (or the pseudogene TRBV3-2) to TRBJ2-2, with D maybe TRBD2 (6 bases). V was trimmed by 7 bases and J by 1 base, leaving 16 bases between them. The CDR3 runs to 16 residues. Germline lookup yields CDR1 LGHDT and CDR2 YNNKEL (reference sequence). Here the CDR3 reads CASKPRRGGNTGELFF. The CDR3 DNA sequence: TGTGCCAGCAAGCCCAGGAGGGGAGGGAACACCGGGGAGCTGTTTTTT.

About this clone itself: Compared with germline, one end of the junction differs, possibly owing to a read error. The rearrangement uses TRBV7-2 and TRBJ1-4, with a possible D match to TRBD1 (5 bases). CDR3 length: 15 amino acids. CDR1 is SGHTA and CDR2 is FQGNSA in the germline V gene. The CDR3 DNA follows: TGTGCCAGCAGCTTAGCGAGACAGATTAATGAAAAACTGCTTTTT. Translated: CASSLARQINEKLLF. Looking up the rest from reference TRBV7-2 and TRBJ1-4 gives the full variable domain: GAGVSQSPSNKVTEKGKDVELRCDPISGHTALYWYRQSLGQGLEFLIYFQGNSAPDKSGLPSDRFSAERTGGSVSTLTIQRTQQEDSAVYLCASSLARQINEKLLFGSGTQLSVL.

The gene calls are TRBV5-1 and TRBJ2-1; D may be TRBD2 (5 bases). V was clipped by 2 bases and J by 6 bases, with 15 bases between them. Germline CDR1 and CDR2: SGHRS and YFSETQ. The CDR3 is made up of 15 amino acids. The CDR3 DNA reads TGCGCCAGCAGCTTCGAGCGGAACAGTTTCAATGAGCAGTTCTTC. Its protein product is CASSFERNSFNEQFF.